A single sample gave rise to the 8 T cell receptor beta chains below, sequenced in a study of cytomegalovirus exposure and HLA in healthy donors (dated by TCRdb to about 2017). Receptors were amplified or captured by the immunoSEQ multiplex PCR assay. A mixture of 60 forward primers for TCR Vbeta segments and 13 reverse primers for TCR Jbeta segments was used in the multiplex PCR. The table was pulled from immuneACCESS by TCRdb, which kept in-frame rearrangements only. Such tables lose some clones; where checked, under half of the loss comes from unresolved V genes, and the rest has no known cause. This sample lists fewer than 200,000 clones; roughly 75% were detected once. The ten largest make up over 2.5% of the sample. What was sequenced was PBMCs. The receptors derive from a female donor in good health and CMV-seronegative.

The chain employs TRBV6-5 and TRBJ2-2, with TRBD1 as a possible D gene (6 bases). Germline CDR1 and CDR2: MNHEY and SVGAGI. Between the trimmed V and J ends, which lost 8 bases and 9 bases, there was a span of 19 bases. CDR3 size: 14 residues. CDR3 bases: TGTGCCAGCGTCGGGACACCACGTGGGAGGGAGCTGTTTTTT. Protein sequence: CASVGTPRGRELFF.

This sequence joins TRBV29-1 and TRBJ1-1; tentatively, D is TRBD1 (6 bases). Between the trimmed V and J ends, which lost 1 base and 7 bases, there was a span of 10 bases. CDR3 length: 12 amino acids. Germline V gene sequence: CDR1 SQVTM, CDR2 ANQGSEA. In DNA, the CDR3 is TGCAGCGTTGAAGGGACAGCTTTTGAAGCTTTCTTT. Encoded protein: CSVEGTAFEAFF.

J is TRBJ1-6 and V is TRBV19, with TRBD1 as a possible D gene (5 bases). Germline V gene lookup returns CDR1 LNHDA and CDR2 SQIVND (reference sequence). The CDR3 contains 12 residues. V was pared by 4 bases and J by 8 bases, with 6 bases between. Written as DNA, the CDR3 is TGTGCCAGTAGTACAGGGTATTCACCCCTCCACTTT. It is translated as CASSTGYSPLHF.

This chain connects TRBV2 to TRBJ1-5, with D perhaps TRBD1 (5 bases). Germline V CDR1 and CDR2: SNHLY, FYNNEI. The CDR3 runs to 18 residues. The V end lost 3 bases, the J end lost 1 base, and 19 bases lay between the germline ends. CDR3 in amino acids: CASSDGRFRGSSNQPQHF. CDR3 bases: TGTGCCAGCAGTGATGGGAGATTTCGGGGGAGCAGCAATCAGCCCCAGCATTTT.

V usage is TRBV19 and J usage is TRBJ2-2; D is undetermined. The CDR3 has 13 residues. CDR1 LNHDA and CDR2 SQIVND come from the germline V gene (reference sequence). V lost 7 bases and J lost 0, with 6 bases in between. DNA for the CDR3: TGTGCCAGTAAGGCGGCGAACACCGGGGAGCTGTTTTTT. This codes for CASKAANTGELFF.

The rearrangement uses TRBV5-5 and TRBJ1-1; a possible D gene is TRBD1 (5 bases). There are 15 residues in the CDR3. Deletions cut 3 bases from V and 5 bases from J, with 17 bases between. Germline assignment: CDR1 SGHKS and CDR2 YYEKEE (reference sequence). The CDR3 DNA follows: TGTGCCAGCAGCTCCTACGGCGGGGGAAGAACTGAAGCTTTCTTT. Residues: CASSSYGGGRTEAFF.

The chain has TRBV19 and TRBJ2-7; 7 nucleotides match TRBD1. Unmatched junction bases numbered 5, after V lost 3 bases and J lost 3 bases. Germline values: CDR1 LNHDA, CDR2 SQIVND (reference sequence). The CDR3 length is 14 residues. The DNA for the CDR3 is TGTGCCAGTAGTATCGGACAGGAATACTACGAGCAGTACTTC. This translates into CASSIGQEYYEQYF.

CDR3 nucleotide sequence: TGTGCCAGCAGCCCCGGGACTAGCGGGAGGGGTGAGCAGTTCTTC. Translating gives CASSPGTSGRGEQFF. The J gene is TRBJ2-1, the V gene TRBV7-2; 16 bases fit TRBD2. Germline V gene lookup returns CDR1 SGHTA and CDR2 FQGNSA. J gave up 9 bases and V 5 bases, and 4 bases lay outside the gene matches. This CDR3 has 15 residues.